This entry is about one TCR beta chain. Its antigen is unknown. Described time point: week 35, safety follow-up. It was 300 ug of mutant IDH1 20-mer peptide that made up each vaccine dose, given with topical imiquimod. Donors had new WHO grade 3 or 4 IDH1-mutant, ATRX-lost astrocytomas. Germline values: CDR1 MNHEY, CDR2 SVGAGI. This CDR3 region has 15 residues. V shed 7 bases and J 6 bases; nucleotides not matched to a gene: 9. This sample was taken from a study of a mutant IDH1 vaccine in newly diagnosed glioma. Overall study: Onset of vaccination occurred 4-6 weeks following radiotherapy alone, or with temozolomide cycles.

The protocol was immunoSEQ multiplex PCR, while the TCRdb copy is restricted to in-frame clones and leaves out a portion. This sample has approximately 41,000 clones, with more than 80% found just once. The sequence came from a man aged 35 to 55 with glioma. Sequenced here: PBMCs, sampled from a glioma patient whose treatment included an IDH1 peptide vaccine. V and J are TRBV6-5 and TRBJ2-7, with 13 bases that match TRBD2. CDR3 residues: CASTPTGLAGAEQYF. CDR3 DNA sequence: TGTGCCAGCACTCCTACCGGACTAGCGGGAGCCGAGCAGTACTTC.